This T cell receptor (beta chain) was identified in a study of T-cell memory formation after mild COVID-19. Study observations and caveats: Day 15 to 85 contracting clones showed balanced CD4/CD8; later expanders leaned CD4+. Pre-infection memory contained some responding clones, which suggested that cross-reactive memory had joined. Clones which contracted sat mainly in CM and EM if CD4+, and in EMRA if CD8+.

In this sample, this clonotype turned up a few times. Antigen: not known. Employing constant-segment primers, 5'RACE generated TCR alpha and TCR beta cDNA libraries bearing sample barcodes and UMIs. TCRdb passed the 5' RACE reads through MiXCR, listing each CDR3 protein once. The sample yields about 82,000 distinct CDR3 sequences, about 13% seen once. Per the germline V gene, CDR1 is SEHNR and CDR2 is FQNEAQ (reference sequence). This CDR3 contains 15 residues. The V gene end was trimmed by 1 base and the J gene end by 5 bases; junction bases not matched to a gene: 8. The source is an adult woman who had mild COVID-19 (a few samples of this study predate the infection). Cell type and time point are not known. The V gene is TRBV7-9, the J gene TRBJ2-7, with 7 bases lining up with TRBD2. Sequencing used PBMCs or a T cell subset sorted from them (not recorded which). CDR3 nucleotide sequence: TGTGCCAGCAGCTTAGTCGGGGGGAGCCACGACGAGCAGTACTTC. It encodes CASSLVGGSHDEQYF.